These T cell receptor beta chains were read from a single sample in a study of TIL therapy for anti-PD-1-resistant metastatic lung cancer. Using immunoSEQ multiplex PCR, the repertoire was profiled, and TCRdb retains in-frame clones only, with some absent. The sample yields tens of thousands of clones, roughly 66% seen once. The material was blood, obtained at baseline. The receptors shown here come from a person between 25 and 80 years old with non-small cell lung cancer. The CDR3 runs from the conserved cysteine through the conserved F or W. The D gene is left open where the match is weak. Expanded clones get a size class; other rows say once, few or many, or leave the size out.

D gene | clone size | J gene | V gene | CDR3 DNA | CDR3 protein
. | few | TRBJ1-1 | TRBV7-9 | TGTGCCAGCACCGAAACAGGGTTCACCGAAGCTTTCTTT | CASTETGFTEAFF
TRBD1 | . | TRBJ1-2 | TRBV13 | TGTGCCAGCAGTCCCCGACAGGGGCTCGGTAACTATGGCTACACCTTC | CASSPRQGLGNYGYTF
TRBD1 | few | TRBJ1-6 | TRBV18 | TGTGCCAGCTCACCGCAAAACCCGGGACAGGGCGGTTATTCACCCCTCCACTTT | CASSPQNPGQGGYSPLHF
. | . | TRBJ1-2 | TRBV6-1 | TGTGCCAGCAGTGAACAGGTTTACGACTATGGCTACACCTTC | CASSEQVYDYGYTF
. | . | TRBJ1-2 | TRBV4-2 | TGTGCCAGCAGCCAAGAACGGCGCGGGGGATATGGCTACACCTTC | CASSQERRGGYGYTF
. | . | TRBJ2-3 | TRBV5-1 | TGCGCCAGCCGTGAGACTAACACAGATACGCAGTATTTT | CASRETNTDTQYF
TRBD2 | few | TRBJ2-1 | TRBV28 | TGTGCCAGCAGGCTGTCTAGGACTAGCTTTTACAATGAGCAGTTCTTC | CASRLSRTSFYNEQFF
. | . | TRBJ2-5 | TRBV7-3 | TGTGCCAGCAGCTCTGGGGTTAGCGCCAATAGGGAGACCCAGTACTTC | CASSSGVSANRETQYF
. | . | TRBJ2-1 | TRBV5-4 | TGTGCCAGCAGCTTGGACGGAGGCTCCTACAATGAGCAGTTCTTC | CASSLDGGSYNEQFF
TRBD2 | few | TRBJ2-3 | TRBV7-9 | TGTGCCAGCAGCTACTCTAGCGGAAGCACAGATACGCAGTATTTT | CASSYSSGSTDTQYF
. | . | TRBJ2-5 | TRBV6-1 | TGTGCCAGCAGGGGACAACTCGGGACCCAGTACTTC | CASRGQLGTQYF
TRBD2 | . | TRBJ2-1 | TRBV28 | TGTGCCAGCAGTAAACTAGCGGGGGGTAGGGAGCAGTTCTTC | CASSKLAGGREQFF
TRBD1 | once | TRBJ1-1 | TRBV2 | TGTGCCAGCAGTGACGACAGGGCAGGCACTGAAGCTTTCTTT | CASSDDRAGTEAFF
. | few | TRBJ1-2 | TRBV4-1 | TGCGCCAGCAGCCAAGTAGACAGCGGGGGGATCTATGGCTACACCTTC | CASSQVDSGGIYGYTF
. | . | TRBJ1-1 | TRBV6-1 | TGTGCCAGCAGTGTACAGGGTGGTACCACTGAAGCTTTCTTT | CASSVQGGTTEAFF
TRBD1 | . | TRBJ1-2 | TRBV6-6 | TGTGCCAGCAGTTTGACAGGGGTGGTTGGCTACACCTTC | CASSLTGVVGYTF
. | . | TRBJ1-5 | TRBV4-2 | TGTGCCAGCAGCCAAGAGGAGGGTTTCCTTAGTCAGCCCCAGCATTTT | CASSQEEGFLSQPQHF
TRBD2 | . | TRBJ2-3 | TRBV6-1 | TGTGCCAGCAGTGTAGCGGGAGGCACAGATACGCAGTATTTT | CASSVAGGTDTQYF
. | . | TRBJ2-5 | TRBV30 | TGTGCCTGGAGTGTTTTCGGACGGGGCCCCCAAGAGACCCAGTACTTC | CAWSVFGRGPQETQYF
TRBD1 | . | TRBJ2-7 | TRBV5-6 | TGTGCCAGCAGCACATACAGGACAGGGACGTTGAGCTCCTACGAGCAGTACTTC | CASSTYRTGTLSSYEQYF
TRBD1 | . | TRBJ2-5 | TRBV11-2 | TGTGCCAGCAGCCCAAGGACAGGGAAGGAAGAGACCCAGTACTTC | CASSPRTGKEETQYF
. | . | TRBJ2-5 | TRBV11-3 | TGTGCCAGCAGCTTCCGTGATATGGGGGAGGCCCAGTACTTC | CASSFRDMGEAQYF
. | . | TRBJ2-2 | TRBV29-1 | TGCAGCACTGGCGTGCCCCCCGGGGAGCTGTTTTTT | CSTGVPPGELFF
. | . | TRBJ2-3 | TRBV10-1 | TGCGCCAGCAGTGCGGGAAACACAGATACGCAGTATTTT | CASSAGNTDTQYF
. | once | TRBJ1-1 | TRBV5-8 | TGTGCCAGCAGCGATAAGGAGGAAGCTTTCTTT | CASSDKEEAFF
. | once | TRBJ1-3 | TRBV6-1 | TGTGCCAGCAGTGGGACACGCCGGTCTGGAAACACCATATATTTT | CASSGTRRSGNTIYF
. | . | TRBJ1-2 | TRBV6-1 | TGTGCCAGCAGTGGTTCAGGGCAGGGAAGAGGCTATGGCTACACCTTC | CASSGSGQGRGYGYTF
TRBD1 | . | TRBJ1-3 | TRBV9 | TGTGCCAGCAGCGTAGTAGCAGGGGGTTCCAACACCATATATTTT | CASSVVAGGSNTIYF
. | few | TRBJ1-5 | TRBV10-2 | TGCAACAGAGGCGGGGGAAGGAATCAGCCCCAGCATTTT | CNRGGGRNQPQHF
. | few | TRBJ1-1 | TRBV6-1 | TGTGCCAGCGGTGAGAACAGAGTCGGTGAAGCTTTCTTT | CASGENRVGEAFF
TRBD1 | . | TRBJ2-2 | TRBV5-4 | TGTGCCAGCAGCTTGAACAGGGGCGGGAACACCGGGGAGCTGTTTTTT | CASSLNRGGNTGELFF
TRBD1 | few | TRBJ1-3 | TRBV2 | TGTGCCAGCAGTGTCGTCAGGGGGACCAACTCTGGAAACACCATATATTTT | CASSVVRGTNSGNTIYF
TRBD1 | . | TRBJ2-7 | TRBV30 | TGTGCCTGTCAGGGGGCCACGGACGAGCAGTACTTC | CACQGATDEQYF
. | . | TRBJ1-2 | TRBV2 | TGTGCCAGCACAATCCCAACAGCTGGCTATGGCTACACCTTC | CASTIPTAGYGYTF
. | once | TRBJ1-1 | TRBV7-8 | TGTGCCAGCAGCTTACCGGGGGCCACTGAAGCTTTCTTT | CASSLPGATEAFF
TRBD2 | . | TRBJ2-7 | TRBV7-9 | TGTGCCAGCAGCAGGGCAGCGGGAGTACCCGAGCAGTACTTC | CASSRAAGVPEQYF
. | . | TRBJ1-2 | TRBV19 | TGTGCCAGTAGTAATGCGGGAAACTATGGCTACACCTTC | CASSNAGNYGYTF
TRBD1 | . | TRBJ2-7 | TRBV9 | TGTGCCAGCAGCGTAGGGCAGGGGGCCTACGAGCAGTACTTC | CASSVGQGAYEQYF
. | . | TRBJ2-2 | TRBV11-2 | TGTGCCAGCAGCGGGAACCCGGGACATCGCAACACCGGGGAGCTGTTTTTT | CASSGNPGHRNTGELFF
TRBD1 | . | TRBJ2-4 | TRBV19 | TGTGCCAGTAGTAACTGGGACAGCAAAAACATTCAGTACTTC | CASSNWDSKNIQYF
. | . | TRBJ1-4 | TRBV6-5 | TGTGCCAGCAGTTACGAGCCGGGGGATGAAAAACTGTTTTTT | CASSYEPGDEKLFF
. | . | TRBJ2-5 | TRBV9 | TGTGCCAGCAGCGTAGGCGACAGGTGGGGAGAGACCCAGTACTTC | CASSVGDRWGETQYF
. | few | TRBJ1-5 | TRBV7-8 | TGTGCCAGCAGCTTAGGACAGGCAAATCAGCCCCAGCATTTT | CASSLGQANQPQHF